Below, 16 T cell receptor beta chains from the same sample are listed, as sequenced in a study of blood T cell repertoires in COVID-19. Using immunoSEQ multiplex PCR, the repertoire was profiled, and TCRdb retains in-frame clones only, with some absent. The repertoire holds some 78,000 clones, 84% seen once, with roughly 3.5% in the top ten. Sequencing was carried out using peripheral blood. The receptors were sampled from a man aged 50 to 59 with acute or convalescent COVID-19.

This clone was detected only once. CDR3 bases: TGTGCCAGCAGCGCGGACTACTCCTACAATGAGCAGTTCTTC. Protein: CASSADYSYNEQFF. The chain has TRBV9 and TRBJ2-1, with a possible D match to TRBD2 (6 bases). The CDR3 loop spans 14 amino acids. CDR1 is SGDLS, CDR2 YYNGEE, per germline. Trimming removed 3 bases from V and 0 bases from J, with 7 bases in between.

The genes are TRBV18 and TRBJ2-7; TRBD1 aligns across 7 bases. The germline V gene encodes CDR1 KGHSH and CDR2 LQKENI. V shed 6 bases and J 3 bases; nucleotides not matched to a gene: 5. This CDR3 spans 13 amino acids. The CDR3 DNA follows: TGTGCCAGCTCCGGGACAGAGAACTACGAGCAGTACTTC. The encoded protein is CASSGTENYEQYF.

The chain has TRBV29-1 and TRBJ2-7, with 12 nucleotides matching TRBD1. This CDR3 region has 14 residues. CDR1 is SQVTM and CDR2 is ANQGSEA in the germline V gene. V was pared by 7 bases and J by 8 bases, with 12 bases of the junction left unmatched. CDR3 loop: CSATAPGQGAKQYF. In DNA, the CDR3 is TGCAGCGCGACAGCGCCGGGACAGGGGGCCAAGCAGTACTTC.

The chain uses TRBV5-4 and TRBJ2-7, with D possibly being TRBD2 (6 bases). V lost 4 bases to trimming and J lost 0 bases, with 14 bases between them. Germline V lookup: CDR1 SGHNT, CDR2 YYREEE (reference sequence). The CDR3 is 15 amino acids. The CDR3 nucleotides read TGTGCCAGCAGCCCGGAGGGCCTAAGCTCCTACGAGCAGTACTTC. Protein sequence: CASSPEGLSSYEQYF.

The chain combines TRBV4-3 with TRBJ2-1; the match to TRBD2 covers 11 bases. The CDR3 covers 17 residues. CDR1 is LGHNA and CDR2 is YSLEER in the germline V gene. V shed 1 base, J shed 5 bases, and the junction held 7 bases outside the gene matches. In DNA form, the CDR3 reads TGCGCCAGCAGCCAAGGGCCTAGCGGGAGGATCCACAATGAGCAGTTCTTC. Translated, it gives CASSQGPSGRIHNEQFF.

The chain couples TRBV30 to TRBJ2-6; TRBD2 might be the D (6 bases). Germline V CDR1 and CDR2: GTSNPN, SVGIG (reference sequence). The V and J ends lost 3 bases and 5 bases respectively, with 11 bases between them. The CDR3 contains 14 residues. The CDR3 loop is CAWRLGGRANVLTF. CDR3 DNA: TGTGCCTGGAGACTCGGGGGTCGGGCCAACGTCCTGACTTTC.

This clone was seen only once. V gene TRBV7-2 combines with J gene TRBJ2-5, with D perhaps TRBD2 (6 bases). Germline assignment: CDR1 SGHTA and CDR2 FQGNSA. This CDR3 has 14 amino acids. With 4 bases removed from V and 3 bases from J, the gap between germline ends came to 12 bases. The CDR3 nucleotides read TGTGCCAGCAGCTCAACCGGGACTGAAGAGACCCAGTACTTC. It encodes CASSSTGTEETQYF.

The V gene is TRBV29-1, the J gene TRBJ1-2; 7 bases align to TRBD1. Trimming removed 0 bases from V and 2 bases from J; junction bases left unmatched: 3. Germline V gives CDR1 SQVTM, CDR2 ANQGSEA. The CDR3 runs 14 residues. The CDR3 DNA follows: TGCAGCGTTGAAGATCCGGACAGGAACTATGGCTACACCTTC. This encodes CSVEDPDRNYGYTF.

The V and J genes are TRBV2 and TRBJ2-1, with 10 bases fitting TRBD2. The CDR3 spans 15 residues. CDR1 and CDR2 (germline): SNHLY, FYNNEI. The J segment lost 6 bases and the V segment lost 8 bases, leaving 10 bases of the junction unmatched. CDR3 protein: CASGWRTSGTNEQFF. The CDR3 region has the DNA TGTGCCAGCGGATGGAGGACTAGCGGTACCAATGAGCAGTTCTTC. Full variable domain (missing parts from reference TRBV2 and TRBJ2-1): EPEVTQTPSHQVTQMGQEVILRCVPISNHLYFYWYRQILGQKVEFLVSFYNNEISEKSEIFDDQFSVERPDGSNFTLKIRSTKLEDSAMYFCASGWRTSGTNEQFFGPGTRLTVL.

On this clone itself: Germline and junction disagree at one end, which may indicate a read error. This chain connects TRBV19 to TRBJ1-6; tentative D call: TRBD1 (6 bases). Germline values: CDR1 LNHDA, CDR2 SQIVND (reference sequence). CDR3 length: 15 residues. The CDR3 sequence is CASRIGGLNHSPLHF. For the CDR3, the DNA is TGTGCCAGTAGGATAGGGGGACTTAACCATTCACCCCTCCACTTT.

The gene calls are TRBV27 and TRBJ2-5, with D perhaps matching TRBD2 (7 bases). This CDR3 is built from 13 residues. Between the trimmed V and J ends, which lost 5 bases and 5 bases, there was a span of 12 bases. Germline V CDR1 and CDR2: MNHEY, SMNVEV (reference sequence). The DNA for the CDR3 is TGTGCCAGCAGTCCTCGCGGGGGCGAGACCCAGTACTTC. Protein product: CASSPRGGETQYF.

This clone has a handful of counts. The chain uses TRBV7-8 and TRBJ1-2; 8 bases fit TRBD1. Germline lookup yields CDR1 SGHVS and CDR2 FQNEAQ. Trimming at V came to 5 bases and at J to 2 bases, leaving 4 bases not matched to a gene. The CDR3 runs to 14 residues. This CDR3 reads CASSPRDRNYGYTF. The CDR3 region has the DNA TGTGCCAGCAGCCCCCGGGACAGGAACTATGGCTACACCTTC.

The CDR3 loop reads CASSLETGISSGANVLTF. The CDR3 nucleotides read TGTGCCAGCTCCCTGGAGACAGGGATTAGCTCTGGGGCCAACGTCCTGACTTTC. The chain joins TRBV18 to TRBJ2-6; 7 bases align to TRBD1. The ends lost 6 bases at V and 0 bases at J; junction bases unmatched: 11. Germline V gene sequence: CDR1 KGHSH, CDR2 LQKENI. This CDR3 is built from 18 residues.

The gene calls are TRBV19 and TRBJ1-4, with D hard to call. The V end was cut by 9 bases, the J end by 0 bases, with 11 bases between. This CDR3 has 14 residues. Germline CDR1 and CDR2: LNHDA and SQIVND (reference sequence). The CDR3 region has the DNA TGTGCCAGCAAGAGAACGGCAACTAATGAAAAACTGTTTTTT. It translates to CASKRTATNEKLFF.

The chain couples TRBV4-3 to TRBJ2-5; 12 bases are a match to TRBD2. The germline V gene has CDR1 LGHNA and CDR2 YSLEER. V gave up 0 bases and J gave up 2 bases; unmatched junction bases: 4. CDR3 length equals 17 residues. This CDR3 reads CASSQDLAGGGQETQYF. The CDR3 DNA is TGCGCCAGCAGCCAAGACCTAGCGGGAGGGGGGCAAGAGACCCAGTACTTC.

The CDR3 here is CAWSDGASYEQYF. CDR3 coding DNA: TGTGCCTGGAGTGATGGGGCTTCCTACGAGCAGTACTTC. This chain joins TRBV30 and TRBJ2-7; possible D gene TRBD1, 5 bases. CDR3 length equals 13 residues. Trimming removed 1 base at V and 1 base at J, with 8 bases between. Per the germline V gene, CDR1 is GTSNPN and CDR2 is SVGIG (reference sequence).